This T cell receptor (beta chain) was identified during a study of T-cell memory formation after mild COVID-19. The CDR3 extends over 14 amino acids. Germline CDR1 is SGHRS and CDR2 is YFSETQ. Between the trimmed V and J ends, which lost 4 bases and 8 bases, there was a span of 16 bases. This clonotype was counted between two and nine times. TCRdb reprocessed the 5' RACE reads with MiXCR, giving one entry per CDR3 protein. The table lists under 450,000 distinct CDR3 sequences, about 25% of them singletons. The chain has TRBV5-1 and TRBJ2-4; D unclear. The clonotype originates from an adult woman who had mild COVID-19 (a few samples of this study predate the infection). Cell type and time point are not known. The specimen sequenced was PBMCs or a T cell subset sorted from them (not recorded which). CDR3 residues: CASSPFGWWDIQYF. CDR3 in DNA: TGCGCCAGCAGCCCATTTGGCTGGTGGGACATTCAGTACTTC.